These 4 T cell receptor beta chains share one sample of origin, sequenced in a study of T cells in Graves' hyperthyroidism and ophthalmopathy. Using RNA transcripts as the source, TCR beta CDR3 regions were amplified. HTBI primers drove first-round RT-PCR of the TCR CDR3. Each CDR3 protein gets one entry after TCRdb re-called the multiplex PCR reads with MiXCR. The sample shows about 600,000 distinct CDR3 sequences, approximately 15% of them seen only once. The sequencing input was blood. The receptors were gathered from a middle-aged woman with Graves' ophthalmopathy.

This clonotype was picked up many times. The rearrangement uses TRBV28 and TRBJ2-2; maybe TRBD1 (6 bases). CDR1 is MDHEN and CDR2 is SYDVKM in the germline V gene. The CDR3 is made up of 15 amino acids. Deletions cut 5 bases from V and 8 bases from J, with 18 bases between. CDR3: CASSLRGPRGGELFF. In DNA form, the CDR3 reads TGTGCCAGCAGTCTCAGGGGCCCCCGGGGAGGGGAGCTGTTTTTT.

The chain joins TRBV20-1 to TRBJ2-3; D is unclear. This CDR3 spans 17 amino acids. Trimming took off 1 base at V and 1 base at J, with 18 bases between the two ends. Per the germline V gene, CDR1 is DFQATT and CDR2 is SNEGSKA (reference sequence). The DNA for the CDR3 is TGCAGTGCTAGAGGGGGTAGAACGCTCTATGGCACAGATACGCAGTATTTT. This sequence encodes CSARGGRTLYGTDTQYF.

The sample holds many counts of this clonotype. Its ends do not fully match the called genes, so a read error is possible. The chain joins TRBV7-6 to TRBJ2-1; 10 nucleotides line up with TRBD2. The CDR3 consists of 14 residues. Germline loops: CDR1 SGHVS, CDR2 FNYEAQ. This chain's CDR3 is CASSLAGEFNEQFF. The DNA for the CDR3 is TGTGCCAGCAGCCTAGCGGGAGAATTCAATGAGCAGTTCTTC.

Points on this clonotype: Possible read error: a much larger clone is one base away. The chain employs TRBV18 and TRBJ1-1; D remains unclear. Germline loops: CDR1 KGHSH, CDR2 LQKENI. The CDR3 contains 14 residues. The V and J ends lost 3 bases and 4 bases respectively, with 12 bases between them. CDR3 sequence (DNA): TGTGCCAGCTCACCCCGGGAGGGTGGCACTGAAGCTTTCTTT. Translation: CASSPREGGTEAFF.